This TCR beta chain was sequenced in a study of chemoradiotherapy in HPV16-positive cancers. The germline V gene has CDR1 LNHDA and CDR2 SQIVND (reference sequence). The V and J ends lost 11 bases and 6 bases respectively, with 16 bases between them. The CDR3 runs 12 residues. Using immunoSEQ multiplex PCR, the repertoire was profiled, and TCRdb retains in-frame clones only, with some absent. The sample shows some 25,000 clones, 94% of them seen only once. This receptor was obtained from a human donor with HPV-associated anogenital cancer. This sample was taken from a patient who underwent chemoradiotherapy. The chain links TRBV19 to TRBJ1-2, with D uncertain. The CDR3 reads CAARNEGNGYTF. Written as DNA, the CDR3 is TGTGCCGCCCGAAACGAGGGAAATGGCTACACCTTC.